The 20 T cell receptor beta chains in this list originate from one sample, sequenced in a study of blood T cells in healthy people across ages (dated by TCRdb to between 2014 and 2017). The receptor library was made with 5' RACE. The instrument given in TCRdb is Illumina HiSeq 2500. A second roughly 6 to 11 cycle PCR used a sample-barcoded 5' primer and a J-beta primer mix. TCRdb took the public reads, trimmed them with fastp at Q25, ran MiXCR for clone calling and kept in-frame beta chains. Identical CDR3 protein sequences are pooled into one entry, listed with their most common genes and DNA. The table for this sample lists 1.5 million to 2 million distinct CDR3 sequences; almost 35% of them were counted only once. In total, the top ten clones hold about 11% of the sample. The specimen was blood. The receptors were sampled from a young woman in good health.

To note about this clonotype: At one of its ends the junction is not consistent with the germline gene, which may arise from a read error. The rearrangement links TRBV7-3 to TRBJ2-4; TRBD2 agrees at 13 bases. CDR1 and CDR2 from the germline V gene are SGHTA and FQGTGA. The CDR3 totals 19 residues. The DNA of the CDR3 is TGTGCCAGCAGTTTAACGGGGCAGGGACTAGCGGGACGGGGCAATGAGCAGTACTTC. It specifies CASSLTGQGLAGRGNEQYF. Full variable domain (remainder filled in from reference TRBV7-3 and TRBJ2-4): GAGVSQTPSNKVTEKGKYVELRCDPISGHTALYWYRQSLGQGPEFLIYFQGTGAADDSGLPNDRFFAVRPEGSVSTLKIQRTERGDSAVYLCASSLTGQGLAGRGNEQYFGAGTRLSVL.

In this sample, this clonotype turned up a few times. The rearrangement links TRBV15 to TRBJ2-3; no clear D gene. The V gene lost 2 bases and the J gene lost 0 bases, with 9 bases spanning the gap. Germline lookup yields CDR1 LNHNV and CDR2 YYDKDF (reference sequence). The CDR3 runs 15 residues. This CDR3 is CATSRNAESTDTQYF. In nucleotides, the CDR3 is TGTGCCACCAGCAGAAACGCCGAGAGCACAGATACGCAGTATTTT.

V gene TRBV11-2 combines with J gene TRBJ2-5; D is unclear. The CDR3 has 11 residues. Germline V gives CDR1 SGHAT, CDR2 FQNNGV. The ends were cut back, 8 bases at V and 5 bases at J, with 9 bases in the middle. The CDR3 region is CASLDWETQYF. As DNA, the CDR3 is TGTGCCAGCCTTGACTGGGAGACCCAGTACTTC.

The chain employs TRBV5-1 and TRBJ2-2; TRBD2 agrees at 13 bases. This CDR3 is built from 14 residues. With V trimmed by 7 bases and J by 6 bases, 3 bases remained unmatched. In germline, CDR1 is SGHRS, CDR2 YFSETQ. The CDR3 here is CASGLAGAAGELFF. The DNA for the CDR3 is TGCGCCAGCGGACTAGCGGGAGCGGCCGGGGAGCTGTTTTTT.

This clonotype was picked up one time. The rearrangement uses TRBV4-1 and TRBJ2-2; 9 positions match TRBD1. Germline trimming cut 4 bases from V and 3 bases from J; bases unmatched to any gene: 6. The length of the CDR3 is 16 residues. CDR1 MGHRA and CDR2 YSYEKL come from the germline V gene. The CDR3 region is CASSPMGQGDTGELFF. CDR3 DNA sequence: TGCGCCAGCAGCCCGATGGGACAGGGAGACACCGGGGAGCTGTTTTTT.

V is TRBV5-4 and J is TRBJ2-3; 15 bases agree with TRBD2. Germline assignment: CDR1 SGHNT and CDR2 YYREEE (reference sequence). The length of the CDR3 is 16 residues. After removal of 4 bases from V and 5 bases from J, the junction contained 5 bases not matched to a gene. DNA of the CDR3: TGTGCCAGCAGCGAGGGACTAGCGGGAGGTCAAGATACGCAGTATTTT. Translated, it gives CASSEGLAGGQDTQYF.

The chain links TRBV3-1 to TRBJ1-1; 8 nucleotides line up with TRBD1. CDR1 is LGHDT, CDR2 YNNKEL, per germline (reference sequence). The CDR3 covers 16 residues. V shed 1 base and J 0 bases; nucleotides not matched to a gene: 4. DNA of the CDR3: TGTGCCAGCAGCCAAGTTGGGACAGGAATGAACACTGAAGCTTTCTTT. The encoded protein is CASSQVGTGMNTEAFF.

This clonotype was seen only a few times. The rearrangement uses TRBV29-1 and TRBJ2-3; D is ambiguous. The CDR3 is 14 amino acids. From germline, CDR1 is SQVTM and CDR2 ANQGSEA. V was pared by 2 bases and J by 0 bases, with 9 bases between. The CDR3 is CSVELQPSTDTQYF. In DNA form, the CDR3 reads TGCAGCGTTGAATTGCAGCCTAGCACAGATACGCAGTATTTT.

At least ten counts were recorded for this clonotype. The J gene is TRBJ2-7, the V gene TRBV20-1; 7 positions match TRBD2. This CDR3 has 14 amino acids. Germline V gene data show CDR1 as DFQATT and CDR2 as SNEGSKA (reference sequence). The V gene end was trimmed by 4 bases and the J gene end by 0 bases; junction bases not matched to a gene: 6. The CDR3, as DNA: TGCAGTGCTACCTTAGCGGGCCCCTCCTACGAGCAGTACTTC. This encodes CSATLAGPSYEQYF.

The chain has TRBV6-2 or TRBV6-3 and TRBJ2-3; TRBD2 matches 9 bases. V was pared by 2 bases and J by 0 bases, with 9 bases of the junction left unmatched. CDR3 length: 18 residues. Germline V gene sequence: CDR1 MNHEY, CDR2 SVGEGT. The CDR3: CASSYPLSGGGSTDTQYF. The CDR3 DNA sequence: TGTGCCAGCAGTTACCCTCTTAGCGGGGGCGGGAGCACAGATACGCAGTATTTT.

The rearrangement uses TRBV28 and TRBJ2-7; possible D gene TRBD1, 5 bases. The germline V gene encodes CDR1 MDHEN and CDR2 SYDVKM. V lost 3 bases and J lost 3, with 15 bases in between. This CDR3 spans 15 amino acids. CDR3 residues: CASSFVQEEGYEQYF. CDR3 coding DNA: TGTGCCAGCAGTTTCGTACAGGAAGAAGGCTACGAGCAGTACTTC.

Worth noting for this clonotype: A single base separates this from a much larger clone, so it may be a read error. The V gene is TRBV29-1, the J gene TRBJ2-5, with D possibly matching TRBD1 (6 bases). CDR1 is SQVTM, CDR2 ANQGSEA, per germline. CDR3 length: 13 amino acids. With 4 bases removed from V and 11 bases from J, the gap between germline ends came to 20 bases. The CDR3 loop reads CSVGTDVPYKQYF. As DNA, the CDR3 is TGCAGCGTTGGGACAGACGTCCCCTACAAGCAGTACTTC.

The CDR3 DNA follows: TGTGCCAGCAGTTCTATACAGGAGGCGTCTTTGGGCGAGCAGTACTTC. Residues: CASSSIQEASLGEQYF. The chain recombines TRBV28 with TRBJ2-7; D may correspond to TRBD1 or TRBD2 (5 bases each). The CDR3 extends over 16 amino acids. CDR1 and CDR2 from the germline V gene are MDHEN and SYDVKM. V was clipped by 4 bases and J by 6 bases, with 22 bases between them.

The chain is built from TRBV4-1 and TRBJ2-7; the match to TRBD2 covers 11 bases. This CDR3 contains 18 residues. Germline lookup yields CDR1 MGHRA and CDR2 YSYEKL. With V trimmed by 4 bases and J by 2 bases, 13 bases remained unmatched. CDR3 region: CASSPPGGELAGAYEQYF. CDR3 nucleotides: TGCGCCAGCAGCCCCCCGGGGGGGGAACTAGCGGGAGCCTACGAGCAGTACTTC.

The chain is built from TRBV20-1 and TRBJ1-2; weak D call: TRBD1 (6 bases). The V end was cut by 6 bases, the J end by 2 bases, with 10 bases between. The CDR3 is 12 residues long. CDR1 DFQATT and CDR2 SNEGSKA come from the germline V gene (reference sequence). The DNA of the CDR3 is TGCAGTGCGTCCGACAGGAACTATGGCTACACCTTC. It yields the protein CSASDRNYGYTF.

As regards this clonotype: Just one base apart from a much larger clone, this may be a read error. V is TRBV29-1 and J is TRBJ2-5, with a weak D call TRBD2 (5 bases). The germline V gene has CDR1 SQVTM and CDR2 ANQGSEA. The CDR3 covers 16 residues. The CDR3 here is CGVEDRGGEEQETQYF. The CDR3 DNA reads TGCGGCGTTGAAGATCGGGGTGGAGAAGAACAAGAGACCCAGTACTTC.

The table lists this clonotype with a few counts. The rearrangement uses TRBV12-3 or TRBV12-4 and TRBJ1-5, with a weak D call TRBD1 (6 bases). V was clipped by 6 bases and J by 4 bases, with 16 bases between them. The CDR3 contains 15 residues. Written as DNA, the CDR3 is TGTGCCAGCAGGGGGGCGGGGGCGCGGAATCAGCCCCAGCATTTT. It translates to CASRGAGARNQPQHF.

There are many counts of this clonotype. The chain combines TRBV9 with TRBJ2-7; weak D call: TRBD2 (5 bases). CDR1 SGDLS and CDR2 YYNGEE come from the germline V gene. Between the trimmed V and J ends, which lost 0 bases and 2 bases, there was a span of 12 bases. The CDR3 runs 15 residues. The chain's CDR3 is CASSVDEGPAYEQYF. The CDR3, as DNA: TGTGCCAGCAGCGTAGATGAGGGTCCAGCCTACGAGCAGTACTTC. The variable domain in full, completed from reference TRBV9 and TRBJ2-7, reads DSGVTQTPKHLITATGQRVTLRCSPRSGDLSVYWYQQSLDQGLQFLIQYYNGEERAKGNILERFSAQQFPDLHSELNLSSLELGDSALYFCASSVDEGPAYEQYFGPGTRLTVT.

The chain joins TRBV13 to TRBJ1-2, with D hard to call. The V gene lost 1 base and the J gene lost 6 bases, with 12 bases spanning the gap. Germline CDR1 PRHDT, CDR2 FYEKMQ (reference sequence). The CDR3 is made up of 14 amino acids. The CDR3 DNA reads as TGTGCCAGCAGCTTAGAAGTGAGGGCGGATGGCTACACCTTC. Translating gives CASSLEVRADGYTF.

The J gene is TRBJ1-5, the V gene TRBV20-1, with D perhaps TRBD1 (6 bases). Germline assignment: CDR1 DFQATT and CDR2 SNEGSKA (reference sequence). This CDR3 region has 12 residues. V was shortened by 5 bases and J by 5 bases, with 10 bases between the two germline ends. CDR3 in DNA: TGCAGTGCTGGGGGCTTTGATCAGCCCCAGCATTTT. It codes for CSAGGFDQPQHF.